This is a list of T cell receptor beta chains from one sample in a study of T-cell reconstitution after alpha-beta-depleted transplantation in children. TCRdb itself ran the PCR reads through MiXCR, one entry per CDR3 protein. The profile covers under 850,000 distinct CDR3 sequences, with around 14% appearing a single time and 0.79% taken by the ten largest. The source material was PBMCs, sampled before TCRalphabeta/CD19-depleted stem cell transplant. These receptor sequences come from a girl aged 2-10 years with congenital amegakaryocytic thrombocytopenia, due to receive a stem cell transplant. CDR3s include the opening cysteine and the closing phenylalanine or tryptophan. The D gene is left open where the match is weak. Clone size is shown for a subset of rows, as once, few, many or a class of expanded clone.

CDR3aa	CDR3nt	d_gene	v_gene	j_gene	len	abundance
CASSNRGQGEKLFF	TGTGCCAGCAGTAACAGGGGGCAGGGTGAAAAACTGTTTTTT	TRBD1	TRBV12-3/TRBV12-4	TRBJ1-4	14	many
CASRRKGQALGEQYF	TGTGCCAGCAGGCGAAAGGGGCAGGCCCTGGGGGAGCAGTACTTC	-	TRBV2	TRBJ2-7	15	-
CASSLFGPGTGSDEQFF	TGTGCCAGCAGCTTATTCGGACCGGGGACAGGATCAGATGAGCAGTTCTTC	TRBD1	TRBV11-2	TRBJ2-1	17	-
CAWTRWGQMNTEAFF	TGTGCCTGGACCCGTTGGGGACAGATGAACACTGAAGCTTTCTTT	TRBD1	TRBV30	TRBJ1-1	15	-
CASSFGTLHDEQFF	TGTGCCAGCAGCTTCGGGACACTTCACGATGAGCAGTTCTTC	-	TRBV7-2	TRBJ2-1	14	-
CASSYSGLAGASYNEQFF	TGTGCCAGCAGCTACTCAGGACTAGCGGGGGCGTCCTACAATGAGCAGTTCTTC	TRBD2	TRBV7-8	TRBJ2-1	18	-
CASKFTRDTGELFF	TGTGCCAGCAAGTTTACCAGAGACACCGGGGAGCTGTTTTTT	-	TRBV28	TRBJ2-2	14	-
CSAQTMYSNEQFF	TGCAGTGCGCAGACTATGTACAGCAATGAGCAGTTCTTC	-	TRBV20-1	TRBJ2-1	13	many
CASSLGTSGTGTQYF	TGTGCCAGCAGCTTGGGGACTAGCGGGACGGGTACGCAGTATTTT	TRBD2	TRBV5-5	TRBJ2-3	15	-
CASSFLAGVQGYEQYF	TGTGCCAGCAGCTTTTTGGCAGGGGTCCAGGGGTACGAGCAGTACTTC	-	TRBV7-9	TRBJ2-7	16	-
CSASVGLADTGELFF	TGCAGTGCTAGTGTCGGACTAGCGGACACCGGGGAGCTGTTTTTT	TRBD2	TRBV20-1	TRBJ2-2	15	few
CASSLFPPLDPEETQYF	TGCGCCAGCAGCTTGTTCCCCCCCCTGGACCCGGAAGAGACCCAGTACTTC	-	TRBV5-1	TRBJ2-5	17	many
CASSSHGAQYF	TGTGCCAGCAGCTCGCACGGGGCCCAGTACTTC	-	TRBV7-9	TRBJ2-5	11	many
CSVEQGGSNEQFF	TGCAGCGTTGAACAGGGAGGTTCCAATGAGCAGTTCTTC	-	TRBV29-1	TRBJ2-1	13	few
CATGRTSGRRSDTQYF	TGTGCCACCGGGAGGACTAGCGGGAGAAGAAGTGATACGCAGTATTTT	TRBD2	TRBV10-3	TRBJ2-3	16	many
CSARDWQGGVNTEAFF	TGCAGTGCTAGAGATTGGCAGGGGGGGGTGAACACTGAAGCTTTCTTT	TRBD1	TRBV20-1	TRBJ1-1	16	many
CSARTAVQTRGYTF	TGCAGTGCTCGGACAGCGGTCCAAACGCGTGGCTACACCTTC	-	TRBV20-1	TRBJ1-2	14	many
CSARGDPNSPLHF	TGCAGTGCTAGGGGGGACCCCAATTCGCCCCTCCACTTT	-	TRBV20-1	TRBJ1-6	13	many
CARETDGYTF	TGTGCCCGCGAGACGGATGGCTACACCTTC	-	TRBV7-9	TRBJ1-2	10	many
CCASLERTSLNSGANVLTF	TGCTGTGCTAGTCTGGAAAGGACTAGCCTCAACTCTGGGGCCAACGTCCTGACTTTC	TRBD2	TRBV20-1	TRBJ2-6	19	few
CASSITGGLSTDTQYF	TGCGCCAGCAGCATTACAGGGGGCCTCAGCACAGATACGCAGTATTTT	TRBD1	TRBV5-1	TRBJ2-3	16	few
CASSPLGSGDTDTQYF	TGTGCCAGCAGCCCACTTGGTAGCGGAGACACAGATACGCAGTATTTT	-	TRBV3-1	TRBJ2-3	16	many
CASSGTGQERQETQYF	TGTGCCAGTAGTGGGACGGGACAGGAGCGCCAAGAGACCCAGTACTTC	TRBD1	TRBV19	TRBJ2-5	16	once
CASSLVGQGIHTDTQYF	TGTGCCAGCAGCTTAGTGGGACAGGGGATACACACAGATACGCAGTATTTT	TRBD1	TRBV7-9	TRBJ2-3	17	-
CASSSNTEAFF	TGTGCCAGCAGCTCTAACACTGAAGCTTTCTTT	-	TRBV5-1	TRBJ1-1	11	many
CASSHPGQGSDEQYF	TGTGCCAGCAGTCACCCGGGACAGGGTTCCGACGAGCAGTACTTC	TRBD1	TRBV12-3/TRBV12-4	TRBJ2-7	15	-
CASSRPQGGNTEAFF	TGTGCCAGCAGCCGGCCACAGGGAGGGAACACTGAAGCTTTCTTT	-	TRBV7-9	TRBJ1-1	15	few
CASSLAPSGVQETQYF	TGCGCCAGCAGCTTGGCGCCTAGCGGGGTTCAAGAGACCCAGTACTTC	TRBD2	TRBV5-1	TRBJ2-5	16	-
CASSQQVWDEQFF	TGCGCCAGCAGCCAACAGGTGTGGGATGAGCAGTTCTTC	-	TRBV4-1	TRBJ2-1	13	many
CSAPIAGDNNEQFF	TGCAGTGCTCCTATAGCGGGAGATAACAATGAGCAGTTCTTC	TRBD2	TRBV20-1	TRBJ2-1	14	many
CSSPGDLGTDTQYF	TGCAGCTCCCCGGGGGACCTGGGCACAGATACGCAGTATTTT	-	TRBV29-1	TRBJ2-3	14	-
CASSSLNNQPQHF	TGTGCCAGCAGTAGTCTCAACAATCAGCCCCAGCATTTT	-	TRBV6-1	TRBJ1-5	13	many
CASNGVNYGYTF	TGTGCCAGTAACGGGGTTAACTATGGCTACACCTTC	-	TRBV19	TRBJ1-2	12	-
CASSQVGSPYNEQFF	TGCGCCAGCAGCCAAGTTGGGAGCCCCTACAATGAGCAGTTCTTC	-	TRBV4-1	TRBJ2-1	15	-
CAIRDPLTSGNSGETQYF	TGTGCCATCAGGGACCCGTTGACTAGCGGGAACAGTGGAGAGACCCAGTACTTC	TRBD2	TRBV10-3	TRBJ2-5	18	many
CSAGVGWGNEKLFF	TGCAGTGCTGGGGTGGGGTGGGGGAATGAAAAACTGTTTTTT	-	TRBV20-1	TRBJ1-4	14	-
CASSLILAGGEQFF	TGCGCCAGCAGCTTGATCCTAGCGGGAGGGGAGCAGTTCTTC	TRBD2	TRBV5-1	TRBJ2-1	14	few
CATSDSAGRGRGNEQFF	TGTGCCACCAGTGATTCTGCGGGTAGGGGGCGCGGAAATGAGCAGTTCTTC	TRBD1	TRBV24-1	TRBJ2-1	17	-
CSASNTGSSTDTQYF	TGCAGTGCTAGTAACACAGGGTCTAGCACAGATACGCAGTATTTT	-	TRBV20-1	TRBJ2-3	15	many
CASSLAGQGNLDEQYF	TGCGCCAGCAGCTTGGCGGGACAGGGGAATTTGGACGAGCAGTACTTC	TRBD1	TRBV5-1	TRBJ2-7	16	few
CSARGLAGGDEQFF	TGCAGTGCTAGGGGACTAGCGGGAGGAGATGAGCAGTTCTTC	TRBD2	TRBV20-1	TRBJ2-1	14	-
CASPGGTGGGDTQYF	TGTGCCAGCCCAGGTGGAACGGGAGGAGGGGATACGCAGTATTTT	TRBD2	TRBV7-7	TRBJ2-3	15	many
CSARASGTEQFF	TGCAGTGCTAGGGCTAGCGGGACTGAGCAGTTCTTC	TRBD2	TRBV20-1	TRBJ2-1	12	many
CASSPVEDTQYF	TGTGCCAGCAGTCCCGTGGAAGATACGCAGTATTTT	-	TRBV7-6	TRBJ2-3	12	many
CATSGLAGVDTQYF	TGTGCCACCAGCGGACTAGCGGGAGTAGATACGCAGTATTTT	TRBD2	TRBV15	TRBJ2-3	14	many
CSANRDGEETQYF	TGCAGTGCAAACCGGGACGGTGAAGAGACCCAGTACTTC	-	TRBV20-1	TRBJ2-5	13	-
CASMLGMSGTGELFF	TGCGCCAGCATGCTCGGGATGTCAGGCACCGGGGAGCTGTTTTTT	-	TRBV5-1	TRBJ2-2	15	-
CSANRGHHYEQYF	TGCAGTGCTAATCGGGGGCATCACTACGAGCAGTACTTC	-	TRBV20-1	TRBJ2-7	13	many
CASSEGGQGYQPQHF	TGTGCCAGCAGTGAAGGGGGACAGGGGTATCAGCCCCAGCATTTT	TRBD1	TRBV6-1	TRBJ1-5	15	-
CSARRQGSPFNTGELFF	TGCAGTGCTAGACGACAGGGTTCCCCCTTTAACACCGGGGAGCTGTTTTTT	TRBD1	TRBV20-1	TRBJ2-2	17	many
CASSRLRGSYEQYF	TGTGCCAGCAGCCGCCTACGAGGATCCTACGAGCAGTACTTC	-	TRBV3-1	TRBJ2-7	14	few
CSAAAAGTDTQYF	TGCAGTGCCGCGGCCGCCGGCACAGATACGCAGTATTTT	-	TRBV20-1	TRBJ2-3	13	-
CASSLRLREETQYF	TGCGCCAGCAGCCTCCGCCTCCGGGAAGAGACCCAGTACTTC	-	TRBV5-1	TRBJ2-5	14	-
CASSRTGAFTGELFF	TGTGCCAGCAGTAGGACAGGGGCCTTCACCGGGGAGCTGTTTTTT	TRBD1	TRBV28	TRBJ2-2	15	many
CASSGTGTGGSTGELFF	TGCGCCAGCAGTGGTACCGGGACAGGGGGTTCCACCGGGGAGCTGTTTTTT	TRBD1	TRBV10-1	TRBJ2-2	17	many
CASSLGGVVDEQFF	TGTGCCAGCAGCTTAGGGGGGGTAGTCGATGAGCAGTTCTTC	-	TRBV7-2	TRBJ2-1	14	many
CSARDFRGRSEHTF	TGCAGTGCTAGAGATTTCAGGGGCAGGTCCGAACACACCTTC	-	TRBV20-1	TRBJ1-2	14	-
CATLVRLGSYEQFF	TGTGCCACCCTAGTAAGGCTAGGTTCCTATGAGCAGTTCTTC	-	TRBV27	TRBJ2-1	14	-
CATATSMTEQFF	TGTGCAACGGCGACTAGTATGACTGAGCAGTTCTTC	-	TRBV12-3/TRBV12-4	TRBJ2-1	12	few